This T cell receptor beta chain originates from a study of blood T cell repertoires in COVID-19. Study overall: Samples representing acute and convalescent COVID-19 were sourced from the United States, Italy and Spain.

Per the original methods: Reference gene primer amplification in the assay estimated nucleated cell counts. Profiled with immunoSEQ multiplex PCR; TCRdb holds only in-frame clones, not every one. The D gene and trimming were derived from the DNA, and the V and J assignments and clone size from that table. The sample holds about 75,000 clones; approximately 90% are singletons and the top ten take approximately 19%. The V gene's germline CDR1 is MNHEY and CDR2 SMNVEV (reference sequence). There are 14 residues in the CDR3. The ends were cut back, 5 bases at V and 2 bases at J, with 12 bases in the middle.

The sample consisted of peripheral blood. The gene calls are TRBV27 and TRBJ2-5; possibly TRBD1 for D (5 bases). The origin of this receptor is a human donor in a cohort sampled during active COVID-19. The CDR3: CASSLGPLQETQYF. CDR3 coding DNA: TGTGCCAGCAGTCTGGGGCCTTTACAAGAGACCCAGTACTTC.